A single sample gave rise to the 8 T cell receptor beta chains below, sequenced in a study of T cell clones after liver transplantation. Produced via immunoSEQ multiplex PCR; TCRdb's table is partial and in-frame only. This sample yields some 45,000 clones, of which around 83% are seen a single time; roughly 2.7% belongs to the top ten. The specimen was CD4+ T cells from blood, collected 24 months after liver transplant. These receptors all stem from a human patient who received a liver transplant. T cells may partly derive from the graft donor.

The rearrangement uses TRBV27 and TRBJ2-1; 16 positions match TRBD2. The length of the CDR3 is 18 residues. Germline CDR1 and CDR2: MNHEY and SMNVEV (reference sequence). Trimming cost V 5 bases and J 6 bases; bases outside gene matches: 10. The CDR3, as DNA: TGTGCCAGCAGTACCCCGGGACTAGCGGGAGGGTCCGGCAATGAGCAGTTCTTC. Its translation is CASSTPGLAGGSGNEQFF.

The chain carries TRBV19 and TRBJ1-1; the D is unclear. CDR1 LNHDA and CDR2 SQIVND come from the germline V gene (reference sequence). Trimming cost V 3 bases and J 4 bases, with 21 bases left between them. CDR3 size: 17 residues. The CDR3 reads CASSMIGWEVLRTEAFF. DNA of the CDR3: TGTGCCAGTAGTATGATTGGGTGGGAGGTCCTACGCACTGAAGCTTTCTTT.

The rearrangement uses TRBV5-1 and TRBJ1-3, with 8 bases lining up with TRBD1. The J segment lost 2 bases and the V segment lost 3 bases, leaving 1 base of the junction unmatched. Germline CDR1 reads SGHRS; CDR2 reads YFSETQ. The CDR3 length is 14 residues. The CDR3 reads CASSSGGAGNTIYF. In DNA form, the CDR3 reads TGCGCCAGCAGCTCAGGGGGCGCTGGAAACACCATATATTTT.

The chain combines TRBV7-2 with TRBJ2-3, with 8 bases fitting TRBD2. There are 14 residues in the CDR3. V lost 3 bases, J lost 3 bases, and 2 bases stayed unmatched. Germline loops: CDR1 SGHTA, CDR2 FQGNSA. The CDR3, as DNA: TGTGCCAGCAGCTTCACTAGCGGAACAGATACGCAGTATTTT. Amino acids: CASSFTSGTDTQYF.

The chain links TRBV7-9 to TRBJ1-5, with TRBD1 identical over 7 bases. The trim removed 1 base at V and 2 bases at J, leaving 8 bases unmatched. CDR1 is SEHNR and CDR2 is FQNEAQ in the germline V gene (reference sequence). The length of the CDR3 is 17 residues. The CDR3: CASSLVEGAEGNQPQHF. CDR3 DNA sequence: TGTGCCAGCAGCTTAGTAGAGGGGGCGGAGGGCAATCAGCCCCAGCATTTT.

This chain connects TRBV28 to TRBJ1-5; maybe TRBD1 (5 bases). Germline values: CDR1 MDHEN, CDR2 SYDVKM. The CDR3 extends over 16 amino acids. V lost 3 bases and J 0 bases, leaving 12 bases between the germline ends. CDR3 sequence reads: CASSLSGAISNQPQHF. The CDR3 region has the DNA TGTGCCAGCAGTTTGTCCGGGGCGATTAGCAATCAGCCCCAGCATTTT.

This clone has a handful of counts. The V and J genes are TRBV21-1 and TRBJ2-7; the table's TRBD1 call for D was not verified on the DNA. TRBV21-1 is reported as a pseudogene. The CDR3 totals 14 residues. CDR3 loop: CASSRDSYSYEQYF. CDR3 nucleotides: TGTGCCAGCAGCCGGGACAGTTACTCCTACGAGCAGTACTTC.

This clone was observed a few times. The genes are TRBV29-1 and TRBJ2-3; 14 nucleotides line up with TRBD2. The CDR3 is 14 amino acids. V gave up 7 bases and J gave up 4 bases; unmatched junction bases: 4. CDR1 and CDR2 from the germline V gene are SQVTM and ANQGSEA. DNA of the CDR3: TGCAGCGGCGAGGGACTAGCGGGGGCAGATACGCAGTATTTT. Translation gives CSGEGLAGADTQYF.